The clone carrying this T cell receptor (beta chain) has just a few counts. The junction and the germline gene differ at one end; a read error may be behind it. Original handling: Reference gene primer amplification gave nucleated cell count estimates. TCRdb's copy holds only in-frame clones and misses some; the assay was immunoSEQ multiplex PCR. The V and J calls and clone size were taken over from that table, and D and trimming were inferred from the DNA. The repertoire has around 300,000 clones, roughly 90% of them found once; the top ten carry about 2%. The sample is drawn from a study of blood T cell repertoires in COVID-19. Study overall: Samples came from the United States, Italy and Spain, spanning acute and convalescent COVID-19.

Seattle enrolled patients during active infection and tracked them longitudinally. This clonotype originated in a woman between 25 and 40 years old with COVID-19, enrolled during active disease. Sequenced input: peripheral blood.

The CDR3 nucleotides are TGTGCCAGCAGCCTAGCGCGCAGGCCCTACAATGAGCAGTTCTTC. Its protein is CASSLARRPYNEQFF. The V and J genes are TRBV7-2 and TRBJ2-1, with a possible D match to TRBD2 (6 bases). CDR1 and CDR2 from the germline V gene are SGHTA and FQGNSA. This CDR3 comprises 15 residues.